Sequencing of this TCR beta chain was carried out in a study of blood T cell repertoires in COVID-19. The table came from immunoSEQ multiplex PCR; TCRdb's copy has only in-frame clones and leaves some out. The sample yields tens of thousands of clones, roughly four fifths seen once. J was trimmed by 1 base and V by 6 bases; bases with no gene match: 5. The germline gives CDR1 MNHEY, CDR2 SVGEGT. The CDR3 has 14 amino acids. Material for sequencing was peripheral blood. The receptor was derived from a man between 45 and 60 years old with active or convalescent COVID-19. The chain couples TRBV6-2 or TRBV6-3 to TRBJ2-5; 7 nucleotides match TRBD1. DNA for the CDR3: TGTGCCAGCAGCTCGTGGACAGGCCAAGAGACCCAGTACTTC. Its translation: CASSSWTGQETQYF.